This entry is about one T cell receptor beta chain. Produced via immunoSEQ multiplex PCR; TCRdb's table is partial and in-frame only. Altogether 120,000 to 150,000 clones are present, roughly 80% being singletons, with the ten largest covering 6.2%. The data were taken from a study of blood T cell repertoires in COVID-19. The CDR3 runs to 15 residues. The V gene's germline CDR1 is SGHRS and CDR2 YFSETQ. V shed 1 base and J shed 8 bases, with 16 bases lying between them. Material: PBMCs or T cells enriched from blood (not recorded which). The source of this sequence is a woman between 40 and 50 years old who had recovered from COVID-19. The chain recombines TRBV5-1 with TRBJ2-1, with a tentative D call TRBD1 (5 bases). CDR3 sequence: CASSLIDRVEDEQFF. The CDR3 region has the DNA TGCGCCAGCAGCTTGATTGACAGAGTTGAGGATGAGCAGTTCTTC.